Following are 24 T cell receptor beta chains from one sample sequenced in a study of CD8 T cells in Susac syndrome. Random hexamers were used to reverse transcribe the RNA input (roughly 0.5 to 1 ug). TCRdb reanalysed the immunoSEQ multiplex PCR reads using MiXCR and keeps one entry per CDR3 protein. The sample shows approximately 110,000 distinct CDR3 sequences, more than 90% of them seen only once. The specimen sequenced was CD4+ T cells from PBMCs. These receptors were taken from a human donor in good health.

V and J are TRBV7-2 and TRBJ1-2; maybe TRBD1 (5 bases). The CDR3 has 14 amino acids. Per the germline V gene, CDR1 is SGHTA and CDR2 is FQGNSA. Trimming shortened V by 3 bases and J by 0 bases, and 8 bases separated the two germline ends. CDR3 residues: CASSFGGANYGYTF. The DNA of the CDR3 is TGTGCCAGCAGCTTCGGGGGTGCTAACTATGGCTACACCTTC.

CDR3 loop: CASSVGQGGIAEAFF. The CDR3 nucleotides are TGTGCCAGCAGCGTTGGACAGGGGGGGATCGCTGAAGCTTTCTTT. This rearrangement joins TRBV7-8 to TRBJ1-1; 10 nucleotides agree with TRBD1. Germline CDR1 SGHVS, CDR2 FQNEAQ. The V segment lost 5 bases and the J segment 6 bases; nucleotides outside the gene matches: 9. CDR3 length: 15 residues.

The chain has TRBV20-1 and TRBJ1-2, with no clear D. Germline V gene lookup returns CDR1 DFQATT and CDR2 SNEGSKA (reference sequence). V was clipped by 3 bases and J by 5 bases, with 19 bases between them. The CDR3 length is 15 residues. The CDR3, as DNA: TGCAGTGCTAGGAGTCCCAGAGAACTCGGATATGGCTACACCTTC. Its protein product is CSARSPRELGYGYTF.

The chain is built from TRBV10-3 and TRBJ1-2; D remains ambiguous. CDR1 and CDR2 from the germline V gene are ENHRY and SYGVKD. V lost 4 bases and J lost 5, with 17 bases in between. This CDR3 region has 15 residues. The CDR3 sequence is CAISVGQDGRYGYTF. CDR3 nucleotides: TGTGCCATCAGTGTCGGCCAAGACGGCAGATATGGCTACACCTTC.

The CDR3 loop is CAWSDVYQPQHF. CDR3 DNA: TGTGCCTGGAGTGATGTCTATCAGCCCCAGCATTTT. This rearrangement joins TRBV30 to TRBJ1-5; unclear D gene. This CDR3 region has 12 residues. Trimming left V 1 base short and J 5 bases short, with 6 bases between. Germline lookup yields CDR1 GTSNPN and CDR2 SVGIG (reference sequence).

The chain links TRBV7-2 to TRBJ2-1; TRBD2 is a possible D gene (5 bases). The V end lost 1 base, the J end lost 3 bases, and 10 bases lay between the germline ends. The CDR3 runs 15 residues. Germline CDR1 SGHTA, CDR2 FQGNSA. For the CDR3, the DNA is TGTGCCAGCAGCTTAGTTCACAGCGGCTACAATGAGCAGTTCTTC. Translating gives CASSLVHSGYNEQFF.

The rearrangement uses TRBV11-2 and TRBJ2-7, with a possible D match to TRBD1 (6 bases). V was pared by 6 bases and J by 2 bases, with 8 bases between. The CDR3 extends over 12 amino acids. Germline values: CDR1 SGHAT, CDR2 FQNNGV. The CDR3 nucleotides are TGTGCCAGCAGTCAGGGGACCTACGAGCAGTACTTC. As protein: CASSQGTYEQYF. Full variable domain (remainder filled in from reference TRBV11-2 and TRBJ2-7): EAGVAQSPRYKIIEKRQSVAFWCNPISGHATLYWYQQILGQGPKLLIQFQNNGVVDDSQLPKDRFSAERLKGVDSTLKIQPAKLEDSAVYLCASSQGTYEQYFGPGTRLTVT.

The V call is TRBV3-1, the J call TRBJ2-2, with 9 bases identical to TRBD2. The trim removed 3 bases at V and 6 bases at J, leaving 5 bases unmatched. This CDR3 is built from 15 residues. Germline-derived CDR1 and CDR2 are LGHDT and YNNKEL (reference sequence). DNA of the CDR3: TGTGCCAGCAGCCACCCGCGGGAGGGGGCCGGGGAGCTGTTTTTT. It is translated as CASSHPREGAGELFF.

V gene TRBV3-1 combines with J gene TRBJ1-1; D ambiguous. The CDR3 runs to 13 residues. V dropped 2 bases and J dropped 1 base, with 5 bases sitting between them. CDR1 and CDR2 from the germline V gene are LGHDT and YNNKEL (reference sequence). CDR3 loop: CASSQPGNTEAFF. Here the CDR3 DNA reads TGTGCCAGCAGCCAACCCGGGAACACTGAAGCTTTCTTT.

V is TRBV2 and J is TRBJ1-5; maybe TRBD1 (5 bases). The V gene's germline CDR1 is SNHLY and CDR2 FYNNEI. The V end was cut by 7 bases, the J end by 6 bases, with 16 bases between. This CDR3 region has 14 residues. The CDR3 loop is CASKGPGSRQPQHF. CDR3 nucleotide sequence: TGTGCCAGCAAAGGACCAGGGTCCCGTCAGCCCCAGCATTTT.

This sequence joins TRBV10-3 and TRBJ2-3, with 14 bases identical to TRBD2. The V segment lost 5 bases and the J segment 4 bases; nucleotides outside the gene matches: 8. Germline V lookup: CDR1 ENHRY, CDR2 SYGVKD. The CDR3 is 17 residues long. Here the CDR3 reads CAISSTSGRARSDTQYF. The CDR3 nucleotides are TGTGCCATCAGTTCGACTAGCGGGAGGGCCAGGTCAGATACGCAGTATTTT.

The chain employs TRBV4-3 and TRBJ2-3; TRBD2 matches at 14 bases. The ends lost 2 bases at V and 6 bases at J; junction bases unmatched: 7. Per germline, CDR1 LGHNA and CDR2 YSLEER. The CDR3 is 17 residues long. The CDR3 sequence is CASSQTGLAGGVDTQYF. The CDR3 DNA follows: TGCGCCAGCAGCCAAACCGGACTAGCGGGAGGAGTGGATACGCAGTATTTT.

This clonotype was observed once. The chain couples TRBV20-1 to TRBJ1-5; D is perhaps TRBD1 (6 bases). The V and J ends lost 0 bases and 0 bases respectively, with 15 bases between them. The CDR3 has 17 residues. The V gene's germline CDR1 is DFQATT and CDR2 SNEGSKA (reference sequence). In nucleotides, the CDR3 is TGCAGTGCTAGAGATCACTGGGGGGCCGTTAGCAATCAGCCCCAGCATTTT. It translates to CSARDHWGAVSNQPQHF.

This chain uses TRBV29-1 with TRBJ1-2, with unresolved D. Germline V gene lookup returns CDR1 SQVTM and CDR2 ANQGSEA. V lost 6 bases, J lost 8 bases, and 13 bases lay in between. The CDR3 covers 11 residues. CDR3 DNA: TGCAGCGTGGCAGGATACAGCGGCTACACCTTC. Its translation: CSVAGYSGYTF.

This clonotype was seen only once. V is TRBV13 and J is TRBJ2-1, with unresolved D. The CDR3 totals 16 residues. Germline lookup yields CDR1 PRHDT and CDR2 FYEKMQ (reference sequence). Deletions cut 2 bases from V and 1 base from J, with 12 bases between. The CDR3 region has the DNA TGTGCCAGCAGCTTAATGCGGAGAAGGTCCTACAATGAGCAGTTCTTC. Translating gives CASSLMRRRSYNEQFF.

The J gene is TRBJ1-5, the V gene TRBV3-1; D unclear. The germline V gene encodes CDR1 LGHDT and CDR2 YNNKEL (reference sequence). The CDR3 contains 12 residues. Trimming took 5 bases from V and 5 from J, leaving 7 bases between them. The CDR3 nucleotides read TGTGCCAGCAGCGTCCGACATCAGCCCCAGCATTTT. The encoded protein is CASSVRHQPQHF.

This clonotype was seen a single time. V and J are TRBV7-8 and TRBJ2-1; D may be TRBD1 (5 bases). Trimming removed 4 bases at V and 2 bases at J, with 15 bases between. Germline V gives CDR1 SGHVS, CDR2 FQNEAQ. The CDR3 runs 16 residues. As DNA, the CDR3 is TGTGCCAGCAGCTCATATCAGGGTCGGCCCTACAATGAGCAGTTCTTC. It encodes CASSSYQGRPYNEQFF. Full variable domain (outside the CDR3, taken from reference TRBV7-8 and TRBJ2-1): GAGVSQSPRYKVAKRGQDVALRCDPISGHVSLFWYQQALGQGPEFLTYFQNEAQLDKSGLPSDRFFAERPEGSVSTLKIQRTQQEDSAVYLCASSSYQGRPYNEQFFGPGTRLTVL.

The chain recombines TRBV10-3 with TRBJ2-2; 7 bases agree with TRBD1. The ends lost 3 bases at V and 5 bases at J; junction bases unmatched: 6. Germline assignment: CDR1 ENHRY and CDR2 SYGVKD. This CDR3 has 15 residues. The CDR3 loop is CAISDRQGGTGELFF. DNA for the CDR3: TGTGCCATCAGTGATAGACAGGGTGGGACCGGGGAGCTGTTTTTT.

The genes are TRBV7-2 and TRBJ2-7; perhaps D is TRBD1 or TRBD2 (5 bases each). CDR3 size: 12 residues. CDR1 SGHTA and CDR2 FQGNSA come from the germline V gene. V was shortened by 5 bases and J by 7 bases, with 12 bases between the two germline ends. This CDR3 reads CASSLDWGEQYF. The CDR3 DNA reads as TGTGCCAGCAGCCTTGACTGGGGGGAGCAGTACTTC.

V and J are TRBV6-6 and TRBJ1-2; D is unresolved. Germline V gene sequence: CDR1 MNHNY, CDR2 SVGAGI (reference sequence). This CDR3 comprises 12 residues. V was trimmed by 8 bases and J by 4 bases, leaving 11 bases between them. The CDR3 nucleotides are TGTGCCAGCCGGGGAGACTCCTATGGCTACACCTTC. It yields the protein CASRGDSYGYTF.

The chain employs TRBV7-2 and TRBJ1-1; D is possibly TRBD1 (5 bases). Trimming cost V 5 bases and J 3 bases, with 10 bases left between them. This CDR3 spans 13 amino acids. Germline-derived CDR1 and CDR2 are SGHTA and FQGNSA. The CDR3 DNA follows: TGTGCCAGCAGCGAACAGGTGTACACTGAAGCTTTCTTT. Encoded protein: CASSEQVYTEAFF. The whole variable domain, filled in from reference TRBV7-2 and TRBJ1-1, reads GAGVSQSPSNKVTEKGKDVELRCDPISGHTALYWYRQSLGQGLEFLIYFQGNSAPDKSGLPSDRFSAERTGGSVSTLTIQRTQQEDSAVYLCASSEQVYTEAFFGQGTRLTVV.

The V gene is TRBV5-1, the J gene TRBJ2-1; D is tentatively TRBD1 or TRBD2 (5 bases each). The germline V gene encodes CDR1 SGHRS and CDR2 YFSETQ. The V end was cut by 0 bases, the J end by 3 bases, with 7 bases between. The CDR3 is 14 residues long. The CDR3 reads CASSLGDRYNEQFF. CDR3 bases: TGCGCCAGCAGCTTGGGGGACCGCTACAATGAGCAGTTCTTC. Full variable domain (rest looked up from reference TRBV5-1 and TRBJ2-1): KAGVTQTPRYLIKTRGQQVTLSCSPISGHRSVSWYQQTPGQGLQFLFEYFSETQRNKGNFPGRFSGRQFSNSRSEMNVSTLELGDSALYLCASSLGDRYNEQFFGPGTRLTVL.

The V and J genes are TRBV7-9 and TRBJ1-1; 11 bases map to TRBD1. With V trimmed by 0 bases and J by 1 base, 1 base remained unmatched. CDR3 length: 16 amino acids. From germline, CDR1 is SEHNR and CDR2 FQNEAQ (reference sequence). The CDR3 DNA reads TGTGCCAGCAGCTTAGCCGGGACAGGGGGGAACACTGAAGCTTTCTTT. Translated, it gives CASSLAGTGGNTEAFF. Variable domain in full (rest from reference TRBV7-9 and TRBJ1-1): DTGVSQNPRHKITKRGQNVTFRCDPISEHNRLYWYRQTLGQGPEFLTYFQNEAQLEKSRLLSDRFSAERPKGSFSTLEIQRTEQGDSAMYLCASSLAGTGGNTEAFFGQGTRLTVV.

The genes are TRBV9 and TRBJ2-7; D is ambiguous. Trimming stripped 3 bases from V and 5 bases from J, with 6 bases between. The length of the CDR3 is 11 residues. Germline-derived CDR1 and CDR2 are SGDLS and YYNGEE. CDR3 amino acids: CASSDLDEQYF. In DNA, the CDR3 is TGTGCCAGCAGCGACCTCGACGAGCAGTACTTC.